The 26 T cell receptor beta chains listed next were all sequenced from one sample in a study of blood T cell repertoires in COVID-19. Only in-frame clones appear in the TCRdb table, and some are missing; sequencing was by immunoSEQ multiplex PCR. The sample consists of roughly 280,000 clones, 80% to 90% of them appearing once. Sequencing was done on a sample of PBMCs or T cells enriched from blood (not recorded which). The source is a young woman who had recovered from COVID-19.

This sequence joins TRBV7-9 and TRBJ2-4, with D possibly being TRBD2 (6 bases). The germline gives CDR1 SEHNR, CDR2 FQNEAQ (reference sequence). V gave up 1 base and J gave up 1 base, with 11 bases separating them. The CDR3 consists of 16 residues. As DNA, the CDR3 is TGTGCCAGCAGCTTAGGCGGGATTTCGGCCAAAAACATTCAGTACTTC. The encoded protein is CASSLGGISAKNIQYF.

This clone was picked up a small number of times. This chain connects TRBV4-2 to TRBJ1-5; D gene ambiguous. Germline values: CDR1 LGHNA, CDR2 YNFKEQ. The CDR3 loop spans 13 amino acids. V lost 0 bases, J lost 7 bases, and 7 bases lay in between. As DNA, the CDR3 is TGTGCCAGCAGCCAAGACGGGGTCCAGCCCCAGCATTTT. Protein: CASSQDGVQPQHF.

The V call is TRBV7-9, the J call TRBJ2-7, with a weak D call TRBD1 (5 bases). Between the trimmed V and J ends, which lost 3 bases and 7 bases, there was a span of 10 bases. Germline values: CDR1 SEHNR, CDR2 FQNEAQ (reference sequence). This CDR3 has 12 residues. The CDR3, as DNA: TGTGCCAGCAGCTTTCGCAGGGAAGAGCAGTACTTC. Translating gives CASSFRREEQYF.

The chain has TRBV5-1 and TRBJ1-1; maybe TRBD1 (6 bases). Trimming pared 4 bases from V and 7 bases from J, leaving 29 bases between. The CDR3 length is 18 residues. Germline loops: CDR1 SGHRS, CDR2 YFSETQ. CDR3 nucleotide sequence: TGCGCCAGCAGCCCCGTGTGGGGGGGGGCCACCTCATTGGGTGAAGCTTTCTTT. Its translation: CASSPVWGGATSLGEAFF.

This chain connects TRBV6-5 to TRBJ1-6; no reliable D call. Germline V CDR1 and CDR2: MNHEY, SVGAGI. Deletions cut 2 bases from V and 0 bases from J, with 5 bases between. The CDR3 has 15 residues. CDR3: CASSYASSYNSPLHF. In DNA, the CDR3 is TGTGCCAGCAGTTACGCCAGCTCCTATAATTCACCCCTCCACTTT.

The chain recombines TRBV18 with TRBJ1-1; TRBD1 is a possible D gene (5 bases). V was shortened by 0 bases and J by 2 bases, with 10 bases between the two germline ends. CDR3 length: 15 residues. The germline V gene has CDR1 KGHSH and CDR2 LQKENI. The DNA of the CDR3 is TGTGCCAGCTCACCACCGGGGGGGTTTAACACTGAAGCTTTCTTT. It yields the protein CASSPPGGFNTEAFF.

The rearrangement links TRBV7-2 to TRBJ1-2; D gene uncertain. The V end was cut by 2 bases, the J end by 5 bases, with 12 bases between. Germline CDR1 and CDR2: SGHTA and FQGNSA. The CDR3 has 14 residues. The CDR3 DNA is TGTGCCAGCAGCTTAAATAAGGGAGGATATGGCTACACCTTC. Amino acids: CASSLNKGGYGYTF.

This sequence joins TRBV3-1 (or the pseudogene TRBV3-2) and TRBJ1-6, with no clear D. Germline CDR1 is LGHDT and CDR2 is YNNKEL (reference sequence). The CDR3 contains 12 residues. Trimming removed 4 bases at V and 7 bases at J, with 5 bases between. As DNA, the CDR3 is TGTGCCAGCAGCCGAGGAAATTCACCCCTCCACTTT. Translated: CASSRGNSPLHF.

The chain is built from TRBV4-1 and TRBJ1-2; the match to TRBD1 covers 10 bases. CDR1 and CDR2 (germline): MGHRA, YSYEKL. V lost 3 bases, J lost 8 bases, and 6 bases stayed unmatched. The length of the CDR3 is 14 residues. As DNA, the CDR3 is TGCGCCAGCAGCCAGGGGACAGGGGTGGACGGCTACACCTTC. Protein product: CASSQGTGVDGYTF.

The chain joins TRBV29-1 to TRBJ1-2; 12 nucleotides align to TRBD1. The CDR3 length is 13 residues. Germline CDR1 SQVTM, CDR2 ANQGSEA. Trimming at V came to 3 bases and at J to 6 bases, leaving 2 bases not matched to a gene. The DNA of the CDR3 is TGCAGCGTTGAGGGACAGGGGGCGGATGGCTACACCTTC. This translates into CSVEGQGADGYTF.

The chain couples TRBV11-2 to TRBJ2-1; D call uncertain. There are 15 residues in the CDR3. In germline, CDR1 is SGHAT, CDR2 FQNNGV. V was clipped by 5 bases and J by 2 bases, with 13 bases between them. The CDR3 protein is CASSQVIGPYNEQFF. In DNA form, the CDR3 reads TGTGCCAGCAGCCAGGTGATAGGCCCCTACAATGAGCAGTTCTTC.

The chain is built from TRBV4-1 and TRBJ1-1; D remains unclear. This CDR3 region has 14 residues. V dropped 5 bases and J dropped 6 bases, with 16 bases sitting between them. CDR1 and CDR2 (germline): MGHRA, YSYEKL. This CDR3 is CASSSPFRGPEAFF. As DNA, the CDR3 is TGCGCCAGCAGCTCTCCTTTTCGAGGGCCTGAAGCTTTCTTT.

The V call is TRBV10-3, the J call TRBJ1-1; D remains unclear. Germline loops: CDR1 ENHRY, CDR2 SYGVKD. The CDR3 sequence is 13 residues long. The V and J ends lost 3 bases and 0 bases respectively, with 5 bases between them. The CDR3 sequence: CAISDSVNTEAFF. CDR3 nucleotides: TGTGCCATCAGTGACTCAGTGAACACTGAAGCTTTCTTT.

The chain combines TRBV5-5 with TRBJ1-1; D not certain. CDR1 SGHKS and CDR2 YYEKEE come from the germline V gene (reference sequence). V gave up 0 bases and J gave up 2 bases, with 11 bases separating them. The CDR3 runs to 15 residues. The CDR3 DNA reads TGTGCCAGCAGCTTGGGACCACTGACAAACACTGAAGCTTTCTTT. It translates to CASSLGPLTNTEAFF.

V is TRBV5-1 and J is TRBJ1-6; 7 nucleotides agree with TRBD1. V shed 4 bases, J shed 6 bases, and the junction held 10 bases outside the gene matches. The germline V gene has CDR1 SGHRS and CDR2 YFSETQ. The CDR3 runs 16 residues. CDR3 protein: CASSGQVLPSNSPLHF. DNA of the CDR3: TGCGCCAGCAGCGGACAGGTCCTTCCGTCTAATTCACCCCTCCACTTT.

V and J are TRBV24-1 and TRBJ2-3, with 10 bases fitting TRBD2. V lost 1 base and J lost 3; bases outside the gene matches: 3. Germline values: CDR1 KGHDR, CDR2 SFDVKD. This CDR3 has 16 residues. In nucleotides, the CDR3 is TGTGCCACCAGTGATTTCCCGACTAGCGGGACAGATACGCAGTATTTT. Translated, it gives CATSDFPTSGTDTQYF.

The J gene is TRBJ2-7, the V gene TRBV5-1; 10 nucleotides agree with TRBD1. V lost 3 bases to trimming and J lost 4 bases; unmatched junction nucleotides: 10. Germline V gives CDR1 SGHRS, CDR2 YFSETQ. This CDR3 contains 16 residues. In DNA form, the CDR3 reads TGCGCCAGCAGCTGGCTACCGGGACAGGGGTATTACGAGCAGTACTTC. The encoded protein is CASSWLPGQGYYEQYF.

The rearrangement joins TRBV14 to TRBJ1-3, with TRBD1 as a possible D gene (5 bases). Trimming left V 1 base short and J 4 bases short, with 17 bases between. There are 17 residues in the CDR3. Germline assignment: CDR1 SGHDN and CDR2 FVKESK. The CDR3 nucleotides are TGTGCCAGCAGCCAAGGTGCCCGGCAGGGATTCGGAAACACCATATATTTT. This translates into CASSQGARQGFGNTIYF.

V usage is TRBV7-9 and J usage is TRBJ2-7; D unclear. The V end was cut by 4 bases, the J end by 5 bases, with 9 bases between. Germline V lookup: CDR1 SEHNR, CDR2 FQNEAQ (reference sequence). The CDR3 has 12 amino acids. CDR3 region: CASSSGWHEQYF. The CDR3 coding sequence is TGTGCCAGCAGCTCCGGGTGGCACGAGCAGTACTTC.

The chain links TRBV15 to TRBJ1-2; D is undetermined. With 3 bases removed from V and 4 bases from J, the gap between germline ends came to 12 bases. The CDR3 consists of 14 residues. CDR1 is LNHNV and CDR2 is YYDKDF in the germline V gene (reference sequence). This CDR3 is CATSRDGVSYGYTF. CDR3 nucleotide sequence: TGTGCCACCAGCAGGGACGGGGTTAGCTATGGCTACACCTTC.

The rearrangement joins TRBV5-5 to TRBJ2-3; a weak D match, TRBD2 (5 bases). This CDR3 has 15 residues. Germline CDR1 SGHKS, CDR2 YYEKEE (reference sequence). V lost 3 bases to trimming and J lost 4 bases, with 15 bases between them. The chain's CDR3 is CASSSGLNRADTQYF. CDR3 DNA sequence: TGTGCCAGCAGCTCAGGACTGAATCGCGCAGATACGCAGTATTTT.

The CDR3 region is CASSPSPSLREQYF. The CDR3 DNA reads TGTGCCAGCAGCCCGAGCCCGTCCTTGCGCGAGCAGTACTTC. This chain uses TRBV27 with TRBJ2-7; D is ambiguous. CDR1 and CDR2 (germline): MNHEY, SMNVEV (reference sequence). Trimming removed 6 bases at V and 6 bases at J, with 18 bases between. The CDR3 is made up of 14 amino acids.

The CDR3 bases are TGTGCCAGTAGTTCCGGGACAGTCGCCTCCTACGAGCAGTACTTC. Its protein is CASSSGTVASYEQYF. The chain uses TRBV19 and TRBJ2-7, with 7 bases that match TRBD1. J gave up 0 bases and V 5 bases, and 7 bases lay outside the gene matches. The CDR3 covers 15 residues. CDR1 and CDR2 from the germline V gene are LNHDA and SQIVND (reference sequence). The complete variable domain, with remaining parts taken from reference TRBV19 and TRBJ2-7, reads DGGITQSPKYLFRKEGQNVTLSCEQNLNHDAMYWYRQDPGQGLRLIYYSQIVNDFQKGDIAEGYSVSREKKESFPLTVTSAQKNPTAFYLCASSSGTVASYEQYFGPGTRLTVT.

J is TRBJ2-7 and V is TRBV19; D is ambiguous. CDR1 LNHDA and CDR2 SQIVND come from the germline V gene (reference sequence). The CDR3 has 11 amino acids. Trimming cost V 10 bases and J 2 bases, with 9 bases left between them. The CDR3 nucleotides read TGTGCCACGGCCGGAGCCTACGAGCAGTACTTC. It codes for CATAGAYEQYF.

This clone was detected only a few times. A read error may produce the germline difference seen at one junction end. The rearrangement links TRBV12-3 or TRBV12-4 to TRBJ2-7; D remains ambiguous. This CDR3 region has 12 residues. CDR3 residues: CASSLHGSLRHF. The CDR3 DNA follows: TGTGCCAGCAGTTTACACGGATCGCTCAGGCACTTC.

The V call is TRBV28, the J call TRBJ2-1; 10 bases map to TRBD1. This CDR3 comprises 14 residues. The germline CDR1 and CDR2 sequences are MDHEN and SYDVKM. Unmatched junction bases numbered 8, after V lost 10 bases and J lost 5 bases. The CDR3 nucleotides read TGTGCCATCACAGGGACAGGGGCCCACAATGAGCAGTTCTTC. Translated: CAITGTGAHNEQFF.